Each of the 23 T cell receptor beta chains below was sequenced from the same sample in a study of blood T cell repertoires in COVID-19. The assay was immunoSEQ multiplex PCR, and TCRdb's table has in-frame clones only and misses some. The data show more than 85,000 clones, with approximately 72% seen just once and approximately 19% held by the top ten. The material sequenced was peripheral blood. The receptors come from a woman in her seventies with acute or convalescent COVID-19.

The chain is built from TRBV5-1 and TRBJ2-3, with 10 bases fitting TRBD1. The CDR3 spans 15 residues. The germline V gene encodes CDR1 SGHRS and CDR2 YFSETQ. V was clipped by 9 bases and J by 2 bases; unmatched bases: 9. CDR3 coding DNA: TGCGCCACCCACCCCGGGACAGGGGACACAGATACGCAGTATTTT. Its translation is CATHPGTGDTDTQYF.

The rearrangement joins TRBV29-1 to TRBJ1-3, with 7 bases aligning to TRBD1. The V gene's germline CDR1 is SQVTM and CDR2 ANQGSEA. This CDR3 has 15 amino acids. V lost 1 base to trimming and J lost 5 bases; unmatched junction nucleotides: 8. CDR3 residues: CSVEGWETGRNTIYF. The CDR3 nucleotides are TGCAGCGTTGAAGGGTGGGAGACAGGGAGAAACACCATATATTTT.

The rearrangement links TRBV20-1 to TRBJ1-4; no reliable D call. V lost 4 bases and J lost 8, with 8 bases in between. Per the germline V gene, CDR1 is DFQATT and CDR2 is SNEGSKA (reference sequence). The CDR3 has 11 amino acids. The CDR3 DNA follows: TGCAGTGCTACAGGCCGGGAAAAACTGTTTTTT. This translates into CSATGREKLFF.

The J gene is TRBJ2-5, the V gene TRBV5-1; tentatively, D is TRBD2 (6 bases). The V and J ends lost 3 bases and 4 bases respectively, with 19 bases between them. The CDR3 has 16 amino acids. Germline-derived CDR1 and CDR2 are SGHRS and YFSETQ. CDR3 in DNA: TGCGCCAGCAGCTCCGATTCGGGAGTGGGTGGAGAGACCCAGTACTTC. This translates into CASSSDSGVGGETQYF. The full variable domain, with the rest looked up from reference TRBV5-1 and TRBJ2-5, is KAGVTQTPRYLIKTRGQQVTLSCSPISGHRSVSWYQQTPGQGLQFLFEYFSETQRNKGNFPGRFSGRQFSNSRSEMNVSTLELGDSALYLCASSSDSGVGGETQYFGPGTRLLVL.

The genes are TRBV9 and TRBJ1-6; 7 positions agree with TRBD1. This CDR3 is built from 15 residues. Germline trimming cut 0 bases from V and 7 bases from J; bases unmatched to any gene: 4. Germline-derived CDR1 and CDR2 are SGDLS and YYNGEE. The CDR3 protein is CASSVGDRENSPLHF. The CDR3 DNA sequence: TGTGCCAGCAGCGTAGGCGACAGGGAGAATTCACCCCTCCACTTT.

The J gene is TRBJ1-1, the V gene TRBV12-3 or TRBV12-4; 8 bases are shared with TRBD1. V lost 1 base and J lost 5; bases outside the gene matches: 0. The CDR3 runs 13 residues. CDR3 nucleotides: TGTGCCAGCAGTTTAGGGGACAGGACTGAAGCTTTCTTT. Translating gives CASSLGDRTEAFF.

V usage is TRBV19 and J usage is TRBJ1-1, with 10 positions matching TRBD1. V dropped 7 bases and J dropped 0; count of bases not matched to a gene: 11. The CDR3 contains 17 residues. Germline V gives CDR1 LNHDA, CDR2 SQIVND (reference sequence). CDR3 region: CASTLGQGRGLNTEAFF. CDR3 nucleotides: TGTGCCAGTACTCTGGGACAGGGGAGGGGGTTGAACACTGAAGCTTTCTTT.

The V call is TRBV6-6, the J call TRBJ1-5, with 9 positions matching TRBD1. The CDR3 has 15 residues. Germline V gene data show CDR1 as MNHNY and CDR2 as SVGAGI (reference sequence). The junction had 7 bases not matched to a gene; V was cut back by 6 bases and J by 4 bases. The CDR3 DNA reads as TGTGCCAGCAGAAATCCGGGACAGGGAAATCAGCCCCAGCATTTT. Residues: CASRNPGQGNQPQHF.

The rearrangement joins TRBV19 to TRBJ2-5; TRBD1 agrees at 9 bases. J gave up 0 bases and V 5 bases, and 4 bases lay outside the gene matches. The V gene's germline CDR1 is LNHDA and CDR2 SQIVND (reference sequence). CDR3 length: 15 amino acids. CDR3 amino acids: CASSSGQGYQETQYF. The CDR3 region has the DNA TGTGCCAGTAGTTCGGGACAGGGATACCAAGAGACCCAGTACTTC.

The rearrangement uses TRBV2 and TRBJ2-1, with D perhaps TRBD2 (5 bases). The CDR3 is 15 amino acids. Trimming cost V 6 bases and J 6 bases, with 18 bases left between them. CDR1 SNHLY and CDR2 FYNNEI come from the germline V gene. CDR3 sequence reads: CASREWADGGNEQFF. DNA of the CDR3: TGTGCCAGCAGGGAATGGGCGGACGGAGGCAATGAGCAGTTCTTC.

The chain carries TRBV7-2 and TRBJ2-3, with 10 nucleotides matching TRBD2. Germline V lookup: CDR1 SGHTA, CDR2 FQGNSA. This CDR3 is built from 17 residues. V was clipped by 5 bases and J by 7 bases; unmatched bases: 15. The CDR3 region is CASSPSGGALWANTQYF. CDR3 nucleotide sequence: TGTGCCAGCAGCCCGAGCGGGGGGGCTTTGTGGGCAAATACGCAGTATTTT.

About this clone: A read error is possible here, since a much larger clone lies one base away. The same CDR3 also results from other DNA sequences found in this sample. The chain uses TRBV15 and TRBJ1-1; 7 bases align to TRBD1. The germline gives CDR1 LNHNV, CDR2 YYDKDF (reference sequence). The CDR3 totals 13 residues. V lost 5 bases, J lost 3 bases, and 3 bases stayed unmatched. CDR3 region: CATSARGDTEAFF. DNA of the CDR3: TGTGCCACCAGCGCCAGGGGGGACACTGAAGCTTTCTTT.

The chain uses TRBV7-9 and TRBJ2-4, with 8 bases aligning to TRBD2. The CDR3 is made up of 19 amino acids. Germline CDR1 reads SEHNR; CDR2 reads FQNEAQ (reference sequence). Trimming took 1 base from V and 8 from J; bases not matched to a gene: 19. In DNA form, the CDR3 reads TGTGCCAGCAGCTTAGAAGGGGCCGCTTCGTCGCGGGGGGCGGACATTCAGTACTTC. Its translation: CASSLEGAASSRGADIQYF.

In this sample, this clone turned up many times. The chain is built from TRBV19 and TRBJ1-1; D gene ambiguous. Deletions cut 2 bases from V and 2 bases from J, with 9 bases between. CDR3 length: 14 residues. CDR1 LNHDA and CDR2 SQIVND come from the germline V gene (reference sequence). CDR3 sequence: CASSISRGNTEAFF. The CDR3 DNA is TGTGCCAGTAGTATATCACGGGGAAACACTGAAGCTTTCTTT.

The rearrangement joins TRBV30 to TRBJ2-3, with TRBD2 identical over 10 bases. The trim removed 5 bases at V and 5 bases at J, leaving 4 bases unmatched. The CDR3 has 13 residues. Germline V CDR1 and CDR2: GTSNPN, SVGIG (reference sequence). The CDR3 nucleotides read TGTGCCTGGGGCGGGACTAGCGTAGATACGCAGTATTTT. As protein: CAWGGTSVDTQYF.

The V call is TRBV6-2 or TRBV6-3, the J call TRBJ2-3; D gene unclear. Germline loops: CDR1 MNHEY, CDR2 SVGEGT. The CDR3 is 14 amino acids. The germline V and J ends were trimmed by 2 bases and 2 bases, with 8 bases remaining between them. CDR3 sequence: CASSYPDFTDTQYF. For the CDR3, the DNA is TGTGCCAGCAGTTACCCAGATTTCACAGATACGCAGTATTTT.

The rearrangement links TRBV6-2 or TRBV6-3 to TRBJ1-6, with D unresolved. Trimming pared 6 bases from V and 14 bases from J, leaving 14 bases between. The length of the CDR3 is 12 residues. Per the germline V gene, CDR1 is MNHEY and CDR2 is SVGEGT. The CDR3 DNA follows: TGTGCCAGCAGCGCCGGTTCGGTCACCCTCCACTTT. The encoded protein is CASSAGSVTLHF.

This clone has a single count. DNA for the CDR3: TGTGCCAGCAGCGCCCCTTCAGGGTTCTCAGAGAATGAGCAGTTCTTC. Its protein is CASSAPSGFSENEQFF. V usage is TRBV9 and J usage is TRBJ2-1; D perhaps matches TRBD1 (5 bases). The length of the CDR3 is 16 residues. Looked up from germline, CDR1 is SGDLS and CDR2 is YYNGEE. V was trimmed by 3 bases and J by 7 bases, leaving 20 bases between them.

A word on this clone: One junction end disagrees with the germline gene, perhaps due to a read error. CDR3 sequence reads: CASSVRTGSIFF. The CDR3 DNA reads as TGCGCCAGCAGCGTACGGACAGGGAGCATTTTTTTT. V usage is TRBV10-1 and J usage is TRBJ2-3; 8 positions agree with TRBD1. The CDR3 is 12 residues long. CDR1 WNHNN and CDR2 SYGVQD come from the germline V gene (reference sequence).

The gene calls are TRBV27 and TRBJ2-1; TRBD2 matches at 8 bases. CDR3 size: 15 residues. Germline CDR1 reads MNHEY; CDR2 reads SMNVEV (reference sequence). Trimming at V came to 4 bases and at J to 2 bases, leaving 4 bases not matched to a gene. CDR3 amino acids: CASSWERGTYNEQFF. CDR3 sequence (DNA): TGTGCCAGCAGTTGGGAGCGGGGGACCTACAATGAGCAGTTCTTC.

The chain employs TRBV6-1 and TRBJ2-3; possible D gene TRBD1, 6 bases. The CDR3 loop spans 14 amino acids. Germline CDR1 and CDR2: MNHNS and SASEGT. V was shortened by 1 base and J by 7 bases, with 12 bases between the two germline ends. Written as DNA, the CDR3 is TGTGCCAGCAGTGAAGGTCGCAGGGGCTATACGCAGTATTTT. This gives the protein CASSEGRRGYTQYF.

This clone was detected only a few times. This rearrangement joins TRBV10-3 to TRBJ1-6; TRBD1 matches at 9 bases. The CDR3 sequence is 12 residues long. Germline trimming cut 10 bases from V and 9 bases from J; bases unmatched to any gene: 4. CDR1 and CDR2 (germline): ENHRY, SYGVKD. CDR3 protein: CATGTGSSPLHF. Here the CDR3 DNA reads TGTGCCACCGGGACAGGGAGTTCACCCCTCCACTTT.

The rearrangement uses TRBV7-9 and TRBJ2-5; tentative D call: TRBD2 (6 bases). The CDR3 runs to 16 residues. Germline V gives CDR1 SEHNR, CDR2 FQNEAQ (reference sequence). The ends were cut back, 1 base at V and 5 bases at J, with 17 bases in the middle. The DNA for the CDR3 is TGTGCCAGCAGCTTAGGAGGGAACAGCGCGGGGGAGACCCAGTACTTC. Translation gives CASSLGGNSAGETQYF.